This T cell receptor (beta chain) comes out of a study of blood T cell repertoires in COVID-19. Per germline, CDR1 MNHEY and CDR2 SMNVEV (reference sequence). Trimming removed 3 bases at V and 1 base at J, with 9 bases between. This CDR3 contains 14 residues. The data were produced by immunoSEQ multiplex PCR, yet TCRdb's version contains in-frame clones alone and is incomplete. Of 250,000 to 300,000 clones listed, over 75% are singletons. This clone was seen only once. The receptor comes from a woman in her 30s who had recovered from COVID-19. V gene TRBV27 combines with J gene TRBJ1-2, with D tentatively TRBD1 (5 bases). Sequencing input: PBMCs or T cells enriched from blood (not recorded which). The CDR3 reads CASSFRGLNYGYTF. Written as DNA, the CDR3 is TGTGCCAGCAGTTTTCGGGGACTTAACTATGGCTACACCTTC.